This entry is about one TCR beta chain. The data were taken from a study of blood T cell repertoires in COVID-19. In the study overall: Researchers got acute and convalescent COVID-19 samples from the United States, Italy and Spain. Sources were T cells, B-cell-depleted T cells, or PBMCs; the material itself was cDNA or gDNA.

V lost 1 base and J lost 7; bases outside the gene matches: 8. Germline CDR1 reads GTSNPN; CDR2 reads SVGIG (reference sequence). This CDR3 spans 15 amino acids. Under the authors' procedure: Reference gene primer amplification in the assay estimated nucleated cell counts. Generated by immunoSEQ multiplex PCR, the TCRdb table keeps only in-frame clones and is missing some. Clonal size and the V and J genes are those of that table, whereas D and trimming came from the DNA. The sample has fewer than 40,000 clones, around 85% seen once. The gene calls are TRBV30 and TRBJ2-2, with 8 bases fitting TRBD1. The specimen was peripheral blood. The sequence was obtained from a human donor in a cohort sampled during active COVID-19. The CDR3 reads CAWSALNRGIGELFF. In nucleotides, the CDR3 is TGTGCCTGGAGTGCATTGAACAGGGGGATCGGGGAGCTGTTTTTT.